Shown below are 28 T cell receptor beta chains from a single sample sequenced in a study of T cell repertoires in cytomegalovirus infection. TCRdb reprocessed the reads via MiXCR and lists one record per CDR3 protein. Of roughly 500,000 distinct CDR3 sequences in the sample, approximately 16% were seen once. The sequencing sample was made of CD8+ T cells from PBMCs. The receptors shown here come from a human donor in good health (CMV status not recorded). Some clones in this sample may be carry-over from other donors' samples.

This clonotype was counted at least ten times. V usage is TRBV7-8 and J usage is TRBJ2-3; 8 bases map to TRBD2. CDR1 SGHVS and CDR2 FQNEAQ come from the germline V gene. V lost 5 bases, J lost 4 bases, and 20 bases stayed unmatched. This CDR3 has 19 residues. Here the CDR3 DNA reads TGTGCCAGCAGCCATCCCCCGGATTATAGCGGGGAAGCACCAGATACGCAGTATTTT. Protein sequence: CASSHPPDYSGEAPDTQYF. Full variable domain (outside the CDR3, taken from reference TRBV7-8 and TRBJ2-3): GAGVSQSPRYKVAKRGQDVALRCDPISGHVSLFWYQQALGQGPEFLTYFQNEAQLDKSGLPSDRFFAERPEGSVSTLKIQRTQQEDSAVYLCASSHPPDYSGEAPDTQYFGPGTRLTVL.

This clonotype was found many times. The genes are TRBV7-9 and TRBJ2-2, with unresolved D. The V and J ends lost 5 bases and 5 bases respectively, with 9 bases between them. CDR1 and CDR2 from the germline V gene are SEHNR and FQNEAQ (reference sequence). The CDR3 runs 13 residues. The DNA of the CDR3 is TGTGCCAGCAGCGAAATGAGGACCGGGGAGCTGTTTTTT. It translates to CASSEMRTGELFF.

This clonotype was recorded at least ten times. The chain links TRBV7-3 to TRBJ1-1; the match to TRBD1 covers 9 bases. Trimming cost V 4 bases and J 4 bases; bases outside gene matches: 10. Per germline, CDR1 SGHTA and CDR2 FQGTGA. This CDR3 contains 16 residues. CDR3 DNA sequence: TGTGCCAGCAGCTCCAGCCACAGGGGGCAAGGCACTGAAGCTTTCTTT. Its translation is CASSSSHRGQGTEAFF.

V usage is TRBV29-1 and J usage is TRBJ1-2; D is perhaps TRBD1 (6 bases). V lost 1 base to trimming and J lost 2 bases, with 8 bases between them. The CDR3 has 13 residues. The germline V gene has CDR1 SQVTM and CDR2 ANQGSEA. The CDR3 DNA reads as TGCAGCGTTGAAGGTCAGGGGAACTATGGCTACACCTTC. Protein: CSVEGQGNYGYTF.

As to this clonotype: This may arise from a read error, as a much more abundant clone is one base away. The gene calls are TRBV6-1 and TRBJ2-1, with 12 bases aligning to TRBD2. The CDR3 length is 16 residues. Unmatched junction bases numbered 8, after V lost 8 bases and J lost 3 bases. Germline V CDR1 and CDR2: MNHNS, SASEGT. The CDR3 nucleotides read TGTGCCAGCTTGACTAGCGGGAGTTCGCTCTACAATGAGCAGTTCTTC. This translates into CASLTSGSSLYNEQFF.

This clonotype was seen at least ten times. CDR3 bases: TGTGCCAGCAGCTTCAATCCGGGCCCCGAGGGGTCTAACACAGATACGCAGTATTTT. Its protein product is CASSFNPGPEGSNTDTQYF. This chain connects TRBV7-2 to TRBJ2-3; the D call may be TRBD1 or TRBD2 (5 bases each). This CDR3 region has 19 residues. V lost 3 bases and J 2 bases, leaving 24 bases between the germline ends. The V gene's germline CDR1 is SGHTA and CDR2 FQGNSA.

This clonotype occurred once. This chain connects TRBV5-1 to TRBJ2-2; tentatively, D is TRBD1 (6 bases). The CDR3 spans 15 residues. Trimming cost V 6 bases and J 1 base, with 13 bases left between them. Germline V gene sequence: CDR1 SGHRS, CDR2 YFSETQ. The CDR3 is CASNPGHRNTGELFF. The CDR3 DNA follows: TGCGCCAGCAACCCGGGACACAGGAACACCGGGGAGCTGTTTTTT. The full variable domain, completed using reference TRBV5-1 and TRBJ2-2, is KAGVTQTPRYLIKTRGQQVTLSCSPISGHRSVSWYQQTPGQGLQFLFEYFSETQRNKGNFPGRFSGRQFSNSRSEMNVSTLELGDSALYLCASNPGHRNTGELFFGEGSRLTVL.

V gene TRBV20-1 combines with J gene TRBJ2-4; TRBD1 agrees at 11 bases. The V gene's germline CDR1 is DFQATT and CDR2 SNEGSKA (reference sequence). The CDR3 is made up of 16 amino acids. Trimming cost V 6 bases and J 2 bases; bases outside gene matches: 9. The CDR3 DNA sequence: TGCAGTGCCCCCGAAAGGGACAGGGGGACCAAAAACATTCAGTACTTC. It translates to CSAPERDRGTKNIQYF.

V gene TRBV6-5 combines with J gene TRBJ2-7; D is unclear. Germline V lookup: CDR1 MNHEY, CDR2 SVGAGI. Trimming removed 0 bases from V and 2 bases from J, with 17 bases in between. The CDR3 sequence is 17 residues long. In DNA, the CDR3 is TGTGCCAGCAGTTACTCGAGATCCCTTTCACAAACCTACGAGCAGTACTTC. Translated: CASSYSRSLSQTYEQYF.

This clonotype was seen ten or more times. The chain couples TRBV7-2 to TRBJ2-5; maybe TRBD1 (6 bases). This CDR3 is 12 amino acids long. V was shortened by 9 bases and J by 2 bases, with 10 bases between the two germline ends. CDR1 and CDR2 (germline): SGHTA, FQGNSA. The CDR3 reads CASIQGQETQYF. The CDR3 region has the DNA TGTGCCAGTATACAGGGTCAAGAGACCCAGTACTTC.

There are many counts of this clonotype. This rearrangement joins TRBV10-3 to TRBJ2-2; D may be TRBD2 (5 bases). This CDR3 has 19 amino acids. Germline V lookup: CDR1 ENHRY, CDR2 SYGVKD. V lost 6 bases, J lost 0 bases, and 23 bases lay in between. For the CDR3, the DNA is TGTGCCATCAGCGTGCCAGCCGCCCGGACTGATGCGAACACCGGGGAGCTGTTTTTT. It is translated as CAISVPAARTDANTGELFF.

This clonotype showed up just a few times. This sequence joins TRBV6-5 and TRBJ1-1; D gene ambiguous. Germline V gene data show CDR1 as MNHEY and CDR2 as SVGAGI. This CDR3 spans 14 amino acids. The V gene lost 2 bases and the J gene lost 3 bases, with 10 bases spanning the gap. The DNA of the CDR3 is TGTGCCAGCAGTTACGTTCCTGGGGACACTGAAGCTTTCTTT. The encoded protein is CASSYVPGDTEAFF.

The chain links TRBV6-5 to TRBJ2-6; 10 bases are shared with TRBD1. From germline, CDR1 is MNHEY and CDR2 SVGAGI. The CDR3 runs 20 residues. J lost 0 bases, V lost 5 bases, and 13 bases had no gene match. CDR3 sequence (DNA): TGTGCCAGCAGTAACGACGGAGGGACAGGGGCCCACTCTGGGGCCAACGTCCTGACTTTC. Residues: CASSNDGGTGAHSGANVLTF.

This clonotype was seen repeatedly, ten times or more. The V call is TRBV7-2, the J call TRBJ2-7, with TRBD2 matching over 7 bases. The germline gives CDR1 SGHTA, CDR2 FQGNSA. There are 15 residues in the CDR3. Trimming cost V 2 bases and J 3 bases; bases outside gene matches: 7. CDR3 nucleotide sequence: TGTGCCAGCAGCTTAATTGACAGCGGGAACTACGAGCAGTACTTC. As protein: CASSLIDSGNYEQYF.

There are many counts of this clonotype. The J gene is TRBJ2-5, the V gene TRBV7-3; D is uncertain. CDR3 length equals 13 residues. The V end was cut by 5 bases, the J end by 5 bases, with 12 bases between. Germline loops: CDR1 SGHTA, CDR2 FQGTGA. The CDR3 protein is CASSPQKGETQYF. The CDR3 region has the DNA TGTGCCAGCAGCCCCCAGAAGGGTGAGACCCAGTACTTC.

This clonotype was recorded at least ten times. CDR3 region: CASSPGQAYTGELFF. CDR3 coding DNA: TGTGCCAGCAGTCCGGGACAGGCGTACACCGGGGAGCTGTTTTTT. This chain connects TRBV7-2 to TRBJ2-2; 8 bases agree with TRBD1. This CDR3 has 15 amino acids. V dropped 6 bases and J dropped 3; count of bases not matched to a gene: 6. Germline-derived CDR1 and CDR2 are SGHTA and FQGNSA.

The J gene is TRBJ2-1, the V gene TRBV15; possible D gene TRBD1, 5 bases. The germline V gene encodes CDR1 LNHNV and CDR2 YYDKDF (reference sequence). Trimming left V 0 bases short and J 0 bases short, with 9 bases between. The CDR3 has 16 amino acids. CDR3 sequence (DNA): TGTGCCACCAGCAGAGAGGACACAGACTCCTACAATGAGCAGTTCTTC. It encodes CATSREDTDSYNEQFF. Full variable domain (outside the CDR3, taken from reference TRBV15 and TRBJ2-1): DAMVIQNPRYQVTQFGKPVTLSCSQTLNHNVMYWYQQKSSQAPKLLFHYYDKDFNNEADTPDNFQSRRPNTSFCFLDIRSPGLGDTAMYLCATSREDTDSYNEQFFGPGTRLTVL.

A few counts support this clonotype. The rearrangement joins TRBV6-5 to TRBJ1-1; TRBD1 aligns across 8 bases. The CDR3 totals 11 residues. The J segment lost 8 bases and the V segment lost 8 bases, leaving 4 bases of the junction unmatched. CDR1 and CDR2 from the germline V gene are MNHEY and SVGAGI. CDR3 sequence: CASVRDREAFF. The CDR3 region has the DNA TGTGCCAGCGTCCGGGACAGGGAAGCTTTCTTT.

This clonotype was counted a few times. This chain connects TRBV24-1 to TRBJ2-1, with TRBD1 matching 10 bases. The CDR3 spans 15 residues. V lost 3 bases to trimming and J lost 6 bases; unmatched junction nucleotides: 4. Germline assignment: CDR1 KGHDR and CDR2 SFDVKD. CDR3 sequence reads: CATSDDDRGLNEQFF. Written as DNA, the CDR3 is TGTGCCACCAGTGATGATGACAGGGGGCTCAATGAGCAGTTCTTC.

This chain joins TRBV20-1 and TRBJ2-1; tentatively, D is TRBD2 (7 bases). The ends were cut back, 0 bases at V and 5 bases at J, with 14 bases in the middle. Germline assignment: CDR1 DFQATT and CDR2 SNEGSKA (reference sequence). The CDR3 covers 15 residues. CDR3 bases: TGCAGTGCTAGAGATAAGGCGGGGGCCGACAATGAGCAGTTCTTC. It is translated as CSARDKAGADNEQFF.

In this sample, this clonotype turned up many times. V usage is TRBV7-6 and J usage is TRBJ2-1; 12 bases match TRBD2. The CDR3 covers 17 residues. Germline V gene sequence: CDR1 SGHVS, CDR2 FNYEAQ. The V segment lost 1 base and the J segment 8 bases; nucleotides outside the gene matches: 9. The CDR3 coding sequence is TGTGCCAGCAGCTTAGATTCACTAGCGGGAGGAAAGGATGAGCAGTTCTTC. Amino acids: CASSLDSLAGGKDEQFF.

V and J are TRBV19 and TRBJ1-3; D is ambiguous. Trimming removed 6 bases at V and 0 bases at J, with 12 bases between. The CDR3 loop spans 15 amino acids. CDR1 is LNHDA and CDR2 is SQIVND in the germline V gene (reference sequence). The CDR3 DNA follows: TGTGCCAGTAGGAGCCCGGGGAGCTCTGGAAACACCATATATTTT. This gives the protein CASRSPGSSGNTIYF.

The genes are TRBV4-2 and TRBJ2-3; D gene uncertain. The length of the CDR3 is 12 residues. The V end was cut by 1 base, the J end by 3 bases, with 2 bases between. The germline V gene encodes CDR1 LGHNA and CDR2 YNFKEQ. CDR3 nucleotide sequence: TGTGCCAGCAGCCAAGCAACAGATACGCAGTATTTT. It yields the protein CASSQATDTQYF.

This clonotype has a count of ten or more. The rearrangement links TRBV7-9 to TRBJ2-1, with 10 bases lining up with TRBD1. With 5 bases clipped from V and 3 bases from J, the junction kept 7 bases outside the gene matches. The germline gives CDR1 SEHNR, CDR2 FQNEAQ (reference sequence). The CDR3 is made up of 16 amino acids. The chain's CDR3 is CASSPADRGNYNEQFF. The CDR3 bases are TGTGCCAGCAGCCCAGCGGACAGGGGGAACTACAATGAGCAGTTCTTC.

As to this clonotype: A much larger clone sits a single nucleotide away, making a read error possible. The rearrangement uses TRBV25-1 and TRBJ2-7; 12 nucleotides agree with TRBD2. V dropped 4 bases and J dropped 3; count of bases not matched to a gene: 7. The CDR3 contains 16 residues. Germline CDR1 is MGHDK and CDR2 is SYGVNS. CDR3 sequence reads: CASSVPTSGSFYEQYF. The CDR3 DNA reads TGTGCCAGCAGTGTCCCGACTAGCGGGAGCTTCTACGAGCAGTACTTC.

This clonotype has ten or more counts. CDR3: CASSLMKGGGQETQYF. As DNA, the CDR3 is TGTGCCAGCAGCTTAATGAAAGGGGGCGGCCAAGAGACCCAGTACTTC. V usage is TRBV7-8 and J usage is TRBJ2-5, with 7 bases aligning to TRBD1. The CDR3 covers 16 residues. Looked up from germline, CDR1 is SGHVS and CDR2 is FQNEAQ. J was trimmed by 1 base and V by 2 bases; bases with no gene match: 7.

Turning to this clonotype: Sequence at one end of the junction differs from germline and may be a read error. The chain has TRBV7-9 and TRBJ2-7, with D perhaps matching TRBD2 (7 bases). Germline CDR1 and CDR2: SEHNR and FQNEAQ (reference sequence). The CDR3 has 14 amino acids. CDR3 loop: CASSLVAGAYETYF. CDR3 coding DNA: TGTGCTAGCAGCTTAGTGGCGGGGGCCTACGAGACGTACTTC.

The V call is TRBV5-6, the J call TRBJ2-2, with no clear D. V lost 5 bases and J 5 bases, leaving 7 bases between the germline ends. The CDR3 is 12 amino acids. In germline, CDR1 is SGHDT, CDR2 YYEEEE. CDR3 sequence (DNA): TGTGCCAGCAGGCTAAAGACCGGGGAGCTGTTTTTT. This encodes CASRLKTGELFF.